This T cell receptor beta chain was documented in a study of cytomegalovirus exposure and HLA in healthy donors. Regarding the study as a whole: Looking again later, the authors saw that most CMV-associated TCR beta chains seemed HLA-restricted.

This clone came up a few times. Antigen: not known. 13 Jbeta primers and 60 Vbeta primers were used for the PCR. Here immunoSEQ multiplex PCR was the method, and the copy in TCRdb shows in-frame clones only, minus some. In the table there are 100,000 to 150,000 clones, around 86% of which are singletons. Trimming shortened V by 2 bases and J by 1 base, and 9 bases separated the two germline ends. This CDR3 contains 14 residues. Germline V gene data show CDR1 as LGHNA and CDR2 as YNFKEQ. At collection, donors were nominally healthy, but unrecorded immune exposures were probable. The TCR was taken from a woman in her forties or fifties in good health and CMV-seropositive. Sequencing was carried out using PBMCs. V usage is TRBV4-2 and J usage is TRBJ2-7; perhaps TRBD2 as D (6 bases). DNA of the CDR3: TGTGCCAGCAGCCAATCGGAGGGGTCCTACGAGCAGTACTTC. Protein sequence: CASSQSEGSYEQYF.